This TCR beta chain was profiled in a study of blood T cell repertoires in COVID-19 (dated by TCRdb to between 2020 and 2021). Describing the broader study: Samples from collaborators originated in the United States, Italy and Spain and spanned both the acute and convalescent phases of COVID-19. The prospective study material was composed of cDNA or gDNA derived from T cells, B-cell-depleted T cells, or PBMCs. The dataset comprised deeply sampled blood TCRbeta repertoires from subjects exposed to, actively infected with, or recovered from COVID-19. The repertoires were made available in a free public database intended to serve as a resource for research on the immune response to SARS-CoV-2. Samples came from the ongoing ImmuneRACE study (first 160 participants) plus 1,254 subjects from 6 global collaborators. The sample metadata nearly always contained a de-identified subject ID, COVID-19 status, age in years and sex. Where available, HLA class I and class II types were obtained from metadata supplied by the sample provider rather than from assay-based typing.

TCRbeta CDR3 regions were amplified from genomic DNA by means of the immunoSEQ Assay, a bias-controlled multiplex PCR. The paper's processing steps were these. Within the assay, amplification of reference gene primers was used to estimate how many nucleated cells each sample contained. Sequence reads were collapsed and filtered to measure the absolute abundance of every unique TCRbeta CDR3 rearrangement. For each sample, productive Simpson clonality was calculated as the square root of Simpson's diversity index across productive rearrangements. The source is immuneACCESS, and TCRdb retained only in-frame sequences with V and J called. Part of the clones is not carried over; for the studies checked, unresolved V genes explain less than half of this, and the remainder is unexplained. V and J calls and clone size come straight from that table; D and trimming were deduced from the DNA. The sample yields approximately 470,000 clones; roughly 87% were counted once. Clones ranked in the top ten supply about 0.65% of the sample.

This clone was observed a few times. Its binding antigen is unknown. Per-nucleotide qualities are absent, and no much larger clonotype sits a single base away. The germline V gene (reference sequence) provides CDR1 LNHDA and CDR2 SQIVND. Trimming takes 10 bases from V and 1 base from J, and the germline ends sit 13 bases apart. Taken from cysteine to phenylalanine, the CDR3 has 13 residues. Of the read, only the CDR3 DNA is kept; its 39 bases are in frame from base 1. Participants in the prospective study were enrolled through a virtual design, were aged roughly 18 to 95 years, and lived in approximately 25 United States geographic areas. To assign participants to cohorts, the prospective study relied on clinical history that participants themselves reported in a screening survey and a study questionnaire. Recovered participants in ImmuneRACE Cohort 3 were defined by two consecutive negative NP/OP PCR tests, clearance by a healthcare professional, or resolution of symptoms. Each participant in the prospective study had whole blood, serum and a nasopharyngeal or oropharyngeal swab collected by mobile phlebotomists. Participants in the prospective study had the option to provide additional blood draws and questionnaires over an approximately 2-month period. Prospective study blood samples were shipped either frozen or at room temperature before DNA extraction.

Results and caveats for the whole study, not just this receptor: The amount of clinical and demographic metadata varied by source and participant and was provided uncurated.

The TCR comes from a woman under 30 who had recovered from COVID-19. The rearranged segments are TRBV19 and TRBJ1-1, with the D gene not confidently named. The specimen was PBMCs or T cells enriched from blood (not recorded which). The DNA sequence follows: TGTGCCACTTCAGTACGTGAGAACACTGAAGCTTTCTTT. Its protein product is CATSVRENTEAFF.